The next 23 T cell receptor beta chains were all read from a single sample in a study of Ad26.COV2.S vaccination and SARS-CoV-2 variants. The table came from immunoSEQ multiplex PCR; TCRdb's copy has only in-frame clones and leaves some out. The sample contains around 170,000 clones, around nine tenths of which appear only once. Sequences were derived from peripheral blood, sampled after recovery from COVID-19. All receptors come from a human donor who had recovered from COVID-19.

The rearrangement joins TRBV7-2 to TRBJ2-2, with 7 bases lining up with TRBD2. Germline loops: CDR1 SGHTA, CDR2 FQGNSA. V trimming: 8 bases; J trimming: 1 base; junction bases outside the gene matches: 10. This CDR3 contains 16 residues. CDR3 loop: CASWPSGGRNTGELFF. CDR3 bases: TGTGCCAGCTGGCCTTCCGGCGGGAGGAACACCGGGGAGCTGTTTTTT.

This sequence joins TRBV7-6 and TRBJ2-1; the D is unclear. Germline V gives CDR1 SGHVS, CDR2 FNYEAQ. This CDR3 contains 12 residues. With 5 bases removed from V and 5 bases from J, the gap between germline ends came to 7 bases. CDR3 protein: CASSLVNNEQFF. The CDR3 nucleotides are TGTGCCAGCAGCCTCGTTAACAATGAGCAGTTCTTC.

The rearrangement joins TRBV6-2 or TRBV6-3 to TRBJ2-5, with 11 bases aligning to TRBD2. The CDR3 loop spans 17 amino acids. Germline CDR1 reads MNHEY; CDR2 reads SVGEGT. With V trimmed by 1 base and J by 5 bases, 9 bases remained unmatched. CDR3 nucleotide sequence: TGTGCCAGCAGTTACTACAGACTAGCGGGGTATTTCGAGACCCAGTACTTC. Its translation is CASSYYRLAGYFETQYF.

The genes are TRBV4-2 and TRBJ2-2; 8 bases match TRBD2. V dropped 1 base and J dropped 8; count of bases not matched to a gene: 9. This CDR3 comprises 16 residues. Per the germline V gene, CDR1 is LGHNA and CDR2 is YNFKEQ. As DNA, the CDR3 is TGTGCCAGCAGCCAAGCCCTCCGGGGGGGATCGGGGGAGCTGTTTTTT. Its protein is CASSQALRGGSGELFF.

This clone was picked up a small number of times. The rearrangement links TRBV7-3 to TRBJ2-1; TRBD2 matches at 9 bases. This CDR3 comprises 15 residues. V was clipped by 2 bases and J by 4 bases; unmatched bases: 3. From germline, CDR1 is SGHTA and CDR2 FQGTGA. The CDR3 here is CASSLLAGLYNEQFF. CDR3 sequence (DNA): TGTGCCAGCAGCTTACTAGCGGGACTTTACAATGAGCAGTTCTTC. Using reference TRBV7-3 and TRBJ2-1 for the parts outside the CDR3, the full variable domain is GAGVSQTPSNKVTEKGKYVELRCDPISGHTALYWYRQSLGQGPEFLIYFQGTGAADDSGLPNDRFFAVRPEGSVSTLKIQRTERGDSAVYLCASSLLAGLYNEQFFGPGTRLTVL.

V gene TRBV27 combines with J gene TRBJ2-1; TRBD2 matches 10 bases. The CDR3 consists of 14 residues. V lost 3 bases, J lost 5 bases, and 1 base stayed unmatched. The germline V gene has CDR1 MNHEY and CDR2 SMNVEV (reference sequence). The CDR3 DNA follows: TGTGCCAGCAGTTTCCTAGCGGGGGACAATGAGCAGTTCTTC. Translated: CASSFLAGDNEQFF.

CDR3 amino acids: CASTLIAGGPGGNEQFF. The CDR3 region has the DNA TGTGCCAGCACCTTGATAGCGGGAGGTCCCGGTGGAAATGAGCAGTTCTTC. The V gene is TRBV2, the J gene TRBJ2-1; 10 bases are a match to TRBD2. Germline loops: CDR1 SNHLY, CDR2 FYNNEI. The CDR3 has 17 amino acids. The V segment lost 7 bases and the J segment 7 bases; nucleotides outside the gene matches: 16. Variable domain in full (rest from reference TRBV2 and TRBJ2-1): EPEVTQTPSHQVTQMGQEVILRCVPISNHLYFYWYRQILGQKVEFLVSFYNNEISEKSEIFDDQFSVERPDGSNFTLKIRSTKLEDSAMYFCASTLIAGGPGGNEQFFGPGTRLTVL.

This chain joins TRBV2 and TRBJ2-1, with D possibly TRBD1 on 6 matching bases. CDR3 length: 13 residues. The germline V gene has CDR1 SNHLY and CDR2 FYNNEI. V lost 8 bases, J lost 9 bases, and 17 bases lay in between. The CDR3, as DNA: TGTGCCAGCGGGGGACAAAGAATTAGTGAGCAGTTCTTC. Translation: CASGGQRISEQFF.

On this clone: The sample contains more than one DNA sequence encoding this CDR3. The chain links TRBV5-1 to TRBJ2-3; 9 bases fit TRBD1. Germline loops: CDR1 SGHRS, CDR2 YFSETQ. Trimming at V came to 4 bases and at J to 3 bases, leaving 3 bases not matched to a gene. The CDR3 runs to 14 residues. CDR3 bases: TGCGCCAGCAGCCCGGGACAGGGAACAGATACGCAGTATTTT. This codes for CASSPGQGTDTQYF. Full variable domain (remainder filled in from reference TRBV5-1 and TRBJ2-3): KAGVTQTPRYLIKTRGQQVTLSCSPISGHRSVSWYQQTPGQGLQFLFEYFSETQRNKGNFPGRFSGRQFSNSRSEMNVSTLELGDSALYLCASSPGQGTDTQYFGPGTRLTVL.

The rearrangement links TRBV11-3 to TRBJ1-1; 7 nucleotides agree with TRBD1. This CDR3 comprises 14 residues. CDR1 SGHNT and CDR2 YENEEA come from the germline V gene. With 0 bases clipped from V and 5 bases from J, the junction kept 3 bases outside the gene matches. DNA for the CDR3: TGTGCCAGCAGCTTAGAAGGGGGCCGAACTGAAGCTTTCTTT. This gives the protein CASSLEGGRTEAFF. Filled out from reference TRBV11-3 and TRBJ1-1, the complete variable domain reads EAGVVQSPRYKIIEKKQPVAFWCNPISGHNTLYWYLQNLGQGPELLIRYENEEAVDDSQLPKDRFSAERLKGVDSTLKIQPAELGDSAVYLCASSLEGGRTEAFFGQGTRLTVV.

J is TRBJ2-2 and V is TRBV2; TRBD2 agrees at 8 bases. The trim removed 7 bases at V and 4 bases at J, leaving 8 bases unmatched. From germline, CDR1 is SNHLY and CDR2 FYNNEI. The CDR3 runs 15 residues. Here the CDR3 DNA reads TGTGCCAGCACCTTATCCGGGACTAGCACCGGGGAGCTGTTTTTT. Translating gives CASTLSGTSTGELFF. Drawing the rest from reference TRBV2 and TRBJ2-2, the complete variable domain is EPEVTQTPSHQVTQMGQEVILRCVPISNHLYFYWYRQILGQKVEFLVSFYNNEISEKSEIFDDQFSVERPDGSNFTLKIRSTKLEDSAMYFCASTLSGTSTGELFFGEGSRLTVL.

The chain uses TRBV7-6 and TRBJ1-2; D is ambiguous. CDR1 SGHVS and CDR2 FNYEAQ come from the germline V gene. This CDR3 region has 15 residues. Trimming removed 5 bases at V and 5 bases at J, with 18 bases between. In nucleotides, the CDR3 is TGTGCCAGCAGCGAGGGCTTGAGATCTCCTTATGGCTACACCTTC. This encodes CASSEGLRSPYGYTF.

This clone was observed once. The V call is TRBV28, the J call TRBJ1-2; D uncertain. Germline CDR1 MDHEN, CDR2 SYDVKM. Trimming shortened V by 5 bases and J by 4 bases, and 5 bases separated the two germline ends. The CDR3 loop spans 11 amino acids. The CDR3 loop reads CASSRTYGYTF. In DNA, the CDR3 is TGTGCCAGCAGTCGCACCTATGGCTACACCTTC.

J is TRBJ2-1 and V is TRBV3-1 (or the pseudogene TRBV3-2), with D uncertain. Trimming pared 2 bases from V and 6 bases from J, leaving 8 bases between. Looked up from germline, CDR1 is LGHDT and CDR2 is YNNKEL (reference sequence). This CDR3 spans 13 amino acids. As DNA, the CDR3 is TGTGCCAGCAGCCAAATTCCCCGCAATGAGCAGTTCTTC. It is translated as CASSQIPRNEQFF.

This clone occurred a few times. The V gene is TRBV6-5, the J gene TRBJ2-7, with 10 bases lining up with TRBD1. The CDR3 consists of 14 residues. The V gene end was trimmed by 5 bases and the J gene end by 0 bases; junction bases not matched to a gene: 1. Looked up from germline, CDR1 is MNHEY and CDR2 is SVGAGI. The CDR3 sequence: CASSRTGGSYEQYF. Written as DNA, the CDR3 is TGTGCCAGCAGTCGGACAGGGGGCTCCTACGAGCAGTACTTC.

The chain joins TRBV5-5 to TRBJ1-4; D gene ambiguous. This CDR3 has 14 residues. Germline V gene sequence: CDR1 SGHKS, CDR2 YYEKEE (reference sequence). Trimming shortened V by 4 bases and J by 7 bases, and 14 bases separated the two germline ends. CDR3 loop: CASSAGLSGEKLFF. The CDR3 DNA follows: TGTGCCAGCAGCGCCGGACTTTCGGGTGAAAAACTGTTTTTT.

As regards this clone: A read error may account for a junction end that differs from germline. The chain combines TRBV11-3 with TRBJ2-1; 11 bases are shared with TRBD1. The CDR3 is made up of 16 amino acids. In germline, CDR1 is SGHNT, CDR2 YENEEA. CDR3 region: CASSLEKGQGEYEQFF. Here the CDR3 DNA reads TGTGCCAGCAGCCTAGAAAAGGGACAGGGGGAGTATGAGCAGTTCTTC.

The chain is built from TRBV27 and TRBJ1-1; no firm D call. Trimming stripped 0 bases from V and 1 base from J, with 15 bases between. The CDR3 is 17 residues long. CDR1 is MNHEY and CDR2 is SMNVEV in the germline V gene (reference sequence). The CDR3, as DNA: TGTGCCAGCAGTTTATCGGGATCCTACCTTCAGAACACTGAAGCTTTCTTT. Translated, it gives CASSLSGSYLQNTEAFF.

This clone appeared a few times. This chain uses TRBV7-9 with TRBJ1-2, with a weak D call TRBD1 (6 bases). Trimming removed 0 bases at V and 5 bases at J, with 13 bases between. This CDR3 is 15 amino acids long. Germline CDR1 and CDR2: SEHNR and FQNEAQ (reference sequence). The CDR3 DNA is TGTGCCAGCAGCTTAGCCGCGGGGGGCAAATATGGCTACACCTTC. It is translated as CASSLAAGGKYGYTF.

Written as DNA, the CDR3 is TGTGCCAGCAGCGCGGGACTATCTCTGGGCAATGAGCAGTTCTTC. It yields the protein CASSAGLSLGNEQFF. The V gene is TRBV9, the J gene TRBJ2-1, with 7 bases that match TRBD2. CDR1 is SGDLS, CDR2 YYNGEE, per germline. V was pared by 3 bases and J by 6 bases, with 9 bases of the junction left unmatched. The CDR3 contains 15 residues.

The chain joins TRBV2 to TRBJ2-7; 15 bases match TRBD2. The J segment lost 6 bases and the V segment lost 7 bases, leaving 4 bases of the junction unmatched. The germline gives CDR1 SNHLY, CDR2 FYNNEI. There are 14 residues in the CDR3. The CDR3 region is CASTWTSGRVEQYF. In nucleotides, the CDR3 is TGTGCCAGCACCTGGACTAGCGGGAGGGTCGAGCAGTACTTC.

The CDR3 sequence: CASSEAGQGKNQPQHF. CDR3 DNA: TGTGCCAGCAGTGAAGCGGGACAGGGGAAGAATCAGCCCCAGCATTTT. This chain connects TRBV2 to TRBJ1-5; 10 bases match TRBD1. Germline CDR1 is SNHLY and CDR2 is FYNNEI. Trimming took 0 bases from V and 4 from J; bases not matched to a gene: 3. This CDR3 comprises 16 residues.

The rearrangement uses TRBV18 and TRBJ2-7; 10 bases align to TRBD2. This CDR3 is 14 amino acids long. The germline gives CDR1 KGHSH, CDR2 LQKENI. J was trimmed by 5 bases and V by 6 bases; bases with no gene match: 7. The CDR3 loop reads CASSARGLADEQYF. The CDR3 DNA follows: TGTGCCAGCTCGGCGCGTGGACTAGCGGACGAGCAGTACTTC.